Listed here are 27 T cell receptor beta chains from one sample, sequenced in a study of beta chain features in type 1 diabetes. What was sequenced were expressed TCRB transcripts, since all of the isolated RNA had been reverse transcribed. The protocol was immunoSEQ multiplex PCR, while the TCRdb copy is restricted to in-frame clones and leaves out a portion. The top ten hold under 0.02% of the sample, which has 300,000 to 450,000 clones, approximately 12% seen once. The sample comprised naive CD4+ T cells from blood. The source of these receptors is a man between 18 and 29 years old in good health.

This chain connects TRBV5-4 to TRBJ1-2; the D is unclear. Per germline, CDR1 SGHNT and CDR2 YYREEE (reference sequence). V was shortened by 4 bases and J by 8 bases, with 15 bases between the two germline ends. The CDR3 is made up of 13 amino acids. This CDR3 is CASSPRDVNGYTF. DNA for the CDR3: TGTGCCAGCAGCCCTAGAGACGTAAACGGCTACACCTTC.

CDR3 protein: CASSWTENTEAFF. CDR3 nucleotides: TGTGCCAGCAGCTGGACAGAGAACACTGAAGCTTTCTTT. The rearrangement links TRBV11-2 to TRBJ1-1; the D gene is possibly TRBD1 (6 bases). Trimming took off 4 bases at V and 1 base at J, with 7 bases between the two ends. This CDR3 spans 13 amino acids. CDR1 and CDR2 (germline): SGHAT, FQNNGV.

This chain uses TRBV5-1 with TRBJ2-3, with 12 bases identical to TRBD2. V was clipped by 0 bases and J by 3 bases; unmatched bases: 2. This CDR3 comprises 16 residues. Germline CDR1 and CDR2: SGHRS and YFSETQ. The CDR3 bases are TGCGCCAGCAGCTTGGAGGGGACTAGCGGGACAGATACGCAGTATTTT. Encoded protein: CASSLEGTSGTDTQYF.

The CDR3 bases are TGTGCCAGCAGTTCCATGTACGAGCAGTACTTC. It encodes CASSSMYEQYF. The genes are TRBV6-5 and TRBJ2-7; D not resolved. From germline, CDR1 is MNHEY and CDR2 SVGAGI. V was shortened by 4 bases and J by 4 bases, with 5 bases between the two germline ends. The CDR3 is 11 amino acids.

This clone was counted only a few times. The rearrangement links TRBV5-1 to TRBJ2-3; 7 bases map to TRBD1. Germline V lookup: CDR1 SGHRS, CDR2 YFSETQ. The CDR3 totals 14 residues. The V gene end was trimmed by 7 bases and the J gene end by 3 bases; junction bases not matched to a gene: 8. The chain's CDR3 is CASGTERKTDTQYF. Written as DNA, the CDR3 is TGCGCCAGCGGGACAGAGCGAAAGACAGATACGCAGTATTTT.

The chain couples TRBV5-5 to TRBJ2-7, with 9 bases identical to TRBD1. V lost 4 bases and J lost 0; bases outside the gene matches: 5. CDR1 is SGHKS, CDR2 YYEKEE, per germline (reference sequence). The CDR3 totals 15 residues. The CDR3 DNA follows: TGTGCCAGCAGCCAAGGGACAGGGTTCTCCTACGAGCAGTACTTC. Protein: CASSQGTGFSYEQYF.

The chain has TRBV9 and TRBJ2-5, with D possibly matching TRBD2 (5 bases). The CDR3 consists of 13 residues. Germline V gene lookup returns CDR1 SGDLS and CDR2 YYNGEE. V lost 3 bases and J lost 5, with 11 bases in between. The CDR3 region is CASSAAGGETQYF. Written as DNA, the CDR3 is TGTGCCAGCAGCGCCGCGGGTGGGGAGACCCAGTACTTC. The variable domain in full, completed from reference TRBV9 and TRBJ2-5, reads DSGVTQTPKHLITATGQRVTLRCSPRSGDLSVYWYQQSLDQGLQFLIQYYNGEERAKGNILERFSAQQFPDLHSELNLSSLELGDSALYFCASSAAGGETQYFGPGTRLLVL.

The CDR3 is CASSLLRDLHF. The CDR3 DNA follows: TGTGCCAGCAGCCTCCTCAGGGACCTCCACTTT. This chain links TRBV28 with TRBJ1-6; perhaps TRBD1 as D (5 bases). V shed 6 bases and J shed 15 bases, with 12 bases lying between them. CDR1 MDHEN and CDR2 SYDVKM come from the germline V gene. The CDR3 has 11 residues.

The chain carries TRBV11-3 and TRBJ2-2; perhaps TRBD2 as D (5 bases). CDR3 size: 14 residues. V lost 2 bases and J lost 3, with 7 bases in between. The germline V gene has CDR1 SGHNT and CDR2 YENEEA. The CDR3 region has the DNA TGTGCCAGCAGCTTACGGGGAGACACCGGGGAGCTGTTTTTT. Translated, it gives CASSLRGDTGELFF.

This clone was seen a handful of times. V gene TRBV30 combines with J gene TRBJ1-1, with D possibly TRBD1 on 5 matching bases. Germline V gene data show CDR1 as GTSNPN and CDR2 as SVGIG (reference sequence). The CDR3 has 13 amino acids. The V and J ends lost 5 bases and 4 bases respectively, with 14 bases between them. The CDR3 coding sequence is TGTGCCTGGCGGTGGGGGGTAAGCACTGAAGCTTTCTTT. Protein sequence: CAWRWGVSTEAFF.

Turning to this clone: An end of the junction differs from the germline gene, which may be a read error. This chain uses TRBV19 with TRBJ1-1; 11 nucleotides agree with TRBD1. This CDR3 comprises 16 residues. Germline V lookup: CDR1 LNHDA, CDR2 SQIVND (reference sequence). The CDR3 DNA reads TGTGCCATTAGTACCGGGACAGGGGGATCCAACACTGAAGCTTTCTTT. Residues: CAISTGTGGSNTEAFF.

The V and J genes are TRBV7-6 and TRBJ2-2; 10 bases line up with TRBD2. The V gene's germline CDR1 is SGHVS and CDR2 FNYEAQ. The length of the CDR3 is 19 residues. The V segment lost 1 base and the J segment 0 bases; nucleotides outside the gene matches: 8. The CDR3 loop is CASSLEASGSRANTGELFF. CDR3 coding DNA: TGTGCCAGCAGCTTAGAGGCTAGCGGGAGTCGCGCGAACACCGGGGAGCTGTTTTTT.

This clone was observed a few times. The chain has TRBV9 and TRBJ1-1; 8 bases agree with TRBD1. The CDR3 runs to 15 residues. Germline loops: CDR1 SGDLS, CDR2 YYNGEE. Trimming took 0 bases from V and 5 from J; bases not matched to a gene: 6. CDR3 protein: CASSVGTGWITEAFF. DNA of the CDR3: TGTGCCAGCAGCGTAGGGACAGGGTGGATTACTGAAGCTTTCTTT.

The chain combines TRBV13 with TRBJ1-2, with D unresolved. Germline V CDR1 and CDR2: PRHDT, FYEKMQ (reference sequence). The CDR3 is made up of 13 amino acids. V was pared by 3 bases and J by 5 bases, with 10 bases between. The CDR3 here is CASSFEGSYGYTF. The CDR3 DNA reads TGTGCCAGCAGCTTCGAGGGCTCATATGGCTACACCTTC.

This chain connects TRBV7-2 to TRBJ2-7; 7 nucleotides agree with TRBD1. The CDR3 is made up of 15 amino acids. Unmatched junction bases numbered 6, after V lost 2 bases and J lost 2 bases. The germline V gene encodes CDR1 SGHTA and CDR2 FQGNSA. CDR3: CASSLLGGTAYEQYF. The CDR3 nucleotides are TGTGCCAGCAGCTTACTAGGTGGGACAGCCTACGAGCAGTACTTC.

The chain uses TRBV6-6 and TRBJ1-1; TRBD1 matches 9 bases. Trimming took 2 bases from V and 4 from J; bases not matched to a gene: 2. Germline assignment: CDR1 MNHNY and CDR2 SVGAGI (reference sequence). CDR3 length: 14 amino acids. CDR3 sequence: CASSYGQGPTEAFF. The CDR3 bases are TGTGCCAGCAGTTACGGACAGGGGCCCACTGAAGCTTTCTTT.

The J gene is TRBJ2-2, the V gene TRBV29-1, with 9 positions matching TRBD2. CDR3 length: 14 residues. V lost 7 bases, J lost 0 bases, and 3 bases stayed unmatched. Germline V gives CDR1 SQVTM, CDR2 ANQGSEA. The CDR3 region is CSGGTSSNTGELFF. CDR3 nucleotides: TGCAGCGGAGGGACTAGCTCGAACACCGGGGAGCTGTTTTTT.

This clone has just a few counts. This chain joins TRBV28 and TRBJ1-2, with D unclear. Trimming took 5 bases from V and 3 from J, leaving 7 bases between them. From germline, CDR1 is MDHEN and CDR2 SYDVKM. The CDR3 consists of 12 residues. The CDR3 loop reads CASSQADYGYTF. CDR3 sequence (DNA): TGTGCCAGCAGTCAGGCAGACTATGGCTACACCTTC.

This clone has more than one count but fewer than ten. The DNA of the CDR3 is TGTGCCAGCAGTCGCCGAAGGACAGGGGAATACGAGCAGTACTTC. Amino acid sequence: CASSRRRTGEYEQYF. The V gene is TRBV27, the J gene TRBJ2-7; 9 bases are shared with TRBD1. The CDR3 covers 15 residues. Germline CDR1 MNHEY, CDR2 SMNVEV (reference sequence). The V and J ends lost 5 bases and 4 bases, in that order; junction bases with no gene match: 9.

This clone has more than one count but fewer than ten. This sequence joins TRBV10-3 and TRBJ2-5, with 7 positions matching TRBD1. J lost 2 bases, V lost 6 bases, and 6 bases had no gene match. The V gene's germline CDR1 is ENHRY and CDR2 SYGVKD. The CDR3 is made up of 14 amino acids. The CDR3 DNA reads TGTGCCATCAGAGAGACAGGGAGTCAAGAGACCCAGTACTTC. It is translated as CAIRETGSQETQYF.

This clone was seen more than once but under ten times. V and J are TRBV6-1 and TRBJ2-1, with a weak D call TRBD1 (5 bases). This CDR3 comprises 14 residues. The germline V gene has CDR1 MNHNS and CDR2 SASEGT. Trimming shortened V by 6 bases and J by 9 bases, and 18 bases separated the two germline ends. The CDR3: CASSRDLGAGEQFF. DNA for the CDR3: TGTGCCAGCAGCCGAGATCTTGGGGCTGGTGAGCAGTTCTTC.

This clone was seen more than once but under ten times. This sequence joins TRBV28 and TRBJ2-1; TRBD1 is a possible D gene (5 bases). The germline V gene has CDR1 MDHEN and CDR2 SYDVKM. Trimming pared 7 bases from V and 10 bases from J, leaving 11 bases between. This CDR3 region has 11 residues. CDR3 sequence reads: CASTLNREQFF. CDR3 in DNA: TGTGCCAGCACCCTGAACAGGGAGCAGTTCTTC. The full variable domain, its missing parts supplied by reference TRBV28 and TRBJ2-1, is DVKVTQSSRYLVKRTGEKVFLECVQDMDHENMFWYRQDPGLGLRLIYFSYDVKMKEKGDIPEGYSVSREKKERFSLILESASTNQTSMYLCASTLNREQFFGPGTRLTVL.

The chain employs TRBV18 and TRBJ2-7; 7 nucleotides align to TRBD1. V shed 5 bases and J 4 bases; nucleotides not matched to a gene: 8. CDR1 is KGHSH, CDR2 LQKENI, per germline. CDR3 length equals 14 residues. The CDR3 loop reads CASSTDRAGYEQYF. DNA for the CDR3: TGTGCCAGCTCAACAGACAGGGCTGGGTACGAGCAGTACTTC.

CDR3 DNA: TGTGCCAGCAGCCGGACAGGGACAGAGACCCAGTACTTC. It encodes CASSRTGTETQYF. This rearrangement joins TRBV7-2 to TRBJ2-5, with 8 bases matching TRBD1. The CDR3 length is 13 residues. V lost 5 bases, J lost 4 bases, and 3 bases stayed unmatched. Per the germline V gene, CDR1 is SGHTA and CDR2 is FQGNSA. The full variable domain, its missing parts supplied by reference TRBV7-2 and TRBJ2-5, is GAGVSQSPSNKVTEKGKDVELRCDPISGHTALYWYRQSLGQGLEFLIYFQGNSAPDKSGLPSDRFSAERTGGSVSTLTIQRTQQEDSAVYLCASSRTGTETQYFGPGTRLLVL.

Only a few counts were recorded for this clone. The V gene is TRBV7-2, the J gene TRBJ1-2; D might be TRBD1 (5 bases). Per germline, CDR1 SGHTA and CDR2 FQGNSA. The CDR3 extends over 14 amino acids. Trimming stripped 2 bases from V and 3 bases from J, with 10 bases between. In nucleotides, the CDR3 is TGTGCCAGCAGCTTAAATACAGGAGACTATGGCTACACCTTC. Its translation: CASSLNTGDYGYTF.

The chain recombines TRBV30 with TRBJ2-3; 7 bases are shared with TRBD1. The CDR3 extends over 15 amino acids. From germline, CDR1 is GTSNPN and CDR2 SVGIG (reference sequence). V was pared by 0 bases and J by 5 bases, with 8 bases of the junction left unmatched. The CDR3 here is CAWSVPGGTRDTQYF. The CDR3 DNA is TGTGCCTGGAGTGTACCAGGGGGTACGAGAGATACGCAGTATTTT. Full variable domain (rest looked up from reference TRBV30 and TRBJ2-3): SQTIHQWPATLVQPVGSPLSLECTVEGTSNPNLYWYRQAAGRGLQLLFYSVGIGQISSEVPQNLSASRPQDRQFILSSKKLLLSDSGFYLCAWSVPGGTRDTQYFGPGTRLTVL.

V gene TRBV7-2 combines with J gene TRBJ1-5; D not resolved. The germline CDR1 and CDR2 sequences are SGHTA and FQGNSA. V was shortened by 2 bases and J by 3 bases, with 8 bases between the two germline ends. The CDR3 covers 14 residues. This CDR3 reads CASSLIGDNQPQHF. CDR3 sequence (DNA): TGTGCCAGCAGCTTAATTGGAGACAATCAGCCCCAGCATTTT.